This record covers a single TCR beta chain. It lacks a known antigen. Base qualities are missing; no much larger clone stands one base away. Patients with autoimmune disease history or receiving systemic immunosuppression were excluded from the trial. Peripheral blood for TCR sequencing was collected from all dose cohorts at baseline, on cycle 4 day 1, and on cycle 7 day 1. Samples came from an open-label, multicenter, first-in-human phase I dose-escalation trial of ivuxolimab. Adults with locally advanced or metastatic melanoma, renal cell, hepatocellular, or head and neck squamous cell carcinoma were enrolled in the trial. Before TCR sequencing, CD4+ and CD8+ T cells were separately sorted from peripheral blood. This entry comes from a study of OX40 agonist ivuxolimab in advanced cancers. In terms of the full investigation: The costimulatory receptor OX40 (CD134) was targeted by ivuxolimab, a fully human IgG2 agonistic monoclonal antibody. Intravenous ivuxolimab was administered to patients every 2 weeks at six dose levels: 0.01, 0.1, 0.3, 1.5, 3 and 10 mg/kg. Of the roughly 54 dose-escalation patients, hepatocellular carcinoma was present in approximately 20, melanoma in approximately 15, renal cell carcinoma in 9 and head and neck cancer in 9. The dose-escalation cohort was 82.7% male with a mean age of approximately 60 years, ranging from roughly 20 to 85. Prior anti-PD-1, anti-PD-L1 or anti-CTLA-4 therapy was permitted, and about two fifths of dose-escalation patients had received checkpoint inhibitors. Three dose-escalation patients achieved partial responses, one with hepatocellular carcinoma and two with cutaneous melanoma. Peripheral TCRbeta sequencing was intended to test whether TCR sequence diversity was altered and clonal T-cell expansion was caused by ivuxolimab. The paper reports the monotherapy dose-escalation portion (N of about 51 patients) of the phase I ivuxolimab trial. The research as a whole found: At doses of 0.1 to 3.0 mg/kg, clonal expansion of both CD4+ and CD8+ blood T cells was observed from baseline to week 6. The antigen specificity of the clonally expanded peripheral T cells was not determined. After ivuxolimab, more expanded clones were found on average in CD8+ T cells than in CD4+ T cells. Low levels of normalized T-cell clonal expansion were also shown by some nonresponding patients. Partial responders in the 0.1-3.0 mg/kg groups had among the lowest normalized peripheral clonal expansion, especially among CD8+ T cells.

The germline V gene encodes CDR1 SGHVS and CDR2 FQNEAQ. V ends up 6 bases short and J 4 bases short, with an unmatched junction base count of 4. Including cysteine and phenylalanine, the CDR3 has 14 amino acids. Only the CDR3 part of the read is kept: 42 bases, read in frame from the first base. For sequencing of the TCRbeta CDR3 region, genomic DNA was extracted from the sorted cells. TCRbeta CDR3 regions were sequenced using the immunoSEQ Assay. TCRdb obtained this table from immuneACCESS and retained in-frame rearrangements with V and J assigned. These tables miss some clones; where compared with another copy, unresolved V genes account for less than half of the shortfall, and the remainder is unexplained. This sample is represented by tens of thousands of clones; roughly 81% of them were singletons. Together, the top ten hold 4% to 6% of the sample.

This sequence originates from an adult with an advanced solid tumor such as melanoma, head and neck, liver or kidney cancer. This receptor chain uses TRBV7-8 and TRBJ1-5; 9 middle bases align to TRBD1. The specimen comprised CD4+ or CD8+ T cells sorted from blood, sampled in a trial of the OX40 agonist ivuxolimab. The CDR3 here reads CASRGQGKNQPQHF. In nucleotides, the sequence is TGTGCCAGCAGGGGACAGGGAAAGAATCAGCCCCAGCATTTT.